These 31 T cell receptor beta chains were sequenced from one sample in a study of blood T cell repertoires in COVID-19. Data came from immunoSEQ multiplex PCR; TCRdb stores just in-frame clones and leaves some out. The sample contains about 200,000 clones, roughly 90% of which appear only once. Sequenced material: PBMCs or T cells enriched from blood (not recorded which). These receptors came from a woman younger than 45 who had been exposed to COVID-19.

V is TRBV2 and J is TRBJ2-3; TRBD1 agrees at 8 bases. Germline lookup yields CDR1 SNHLY and CDR2 FYNNEI. The CDR3 has 15 residues. V was clipped by 5 bases and J by 5 bases; unmatched bases: 9. The CDR3 protein is CASSPTRGRGDTQYF. The DNA of the CDR3 is TGTGCCAGCAGTCCTACCAGGGGGCGGGGAGATACGCAGTATTTT.

The V call is TRBV29-1, the J call TRBJ1-2, with 9 bases matching TRBD1. J lost 9 bases, V lost 6 bases, and 5 bases had no gene match. The CDR3 contains 11 residues. Germline-derived CDR1 and CDR2 are SQVTM and ANQGSEA. The CDR3 bases are TGCAGCGTCTCGACAGGGGGTCGCTACACCTTC. Protein: CSVSTGGRYTF.

This clone was seen only once. The genes are TRBV4-1 and TRBJ2-1; weak D call: TRBD2 (7 bases). There are 17 residues in the CDR3. V gave up 0 bases and J gave up 2 bases, with 14 bases separating them. CDR1 and CDR2 (germline): MGHRA, YSYEKL. The CDR3 spells CASSQETGGPPYNEQFF. The CDR3 region has the DNA TGCGCCAGCAGCCAAGAAACGGGGGGCCCCCCCTACAATGAGCAGTTCTTC.

Notes on this clone: The sample contains more than one DNA sequence encoding this CDR3. The CDR3 coding sequence is TGCGCCAGCAGCTTGAGGGGGAACGGGGAAGAGACCCAGTACTTC. Translation gives CASSLRGNGEETQYF. This chain links TRBV5-1 with TRBJ2-5, with a tentative D call TRBD1 (6 bases). This CDR3 contains 15 residues. The germline V gene encodes CDR1 SGHRS and CDR2 YFSETQ. With 1 base removed from V and 3 bases from J, the gap between germline ends came to 13 bases.

CDR3 sequence: CASNKNSRGDEQFF. Here the CDR3 DNA reads TGTGCCAGCAATAAAAACTCCAGGGGGGATGAGCAGTTCTTC. The V gene is TRBV2, the J gene TRBJ2-1, with TRBD1 as a possible D gene (7 bases). Trimming took off 7 bases at V and 8 bases at J, with 18 bases between the two ends. The CDR3 is made up of 14 amino acids. Germline CDR1 and CDR2: SNHLY and FYNNEI.

The genes are TRBV7-2 and TRBJ2-3; 9 nucleotides align to TRBD2. This CDR3 comprises 14 residues. From germline, CDR1 is SGHTA and CDR2 FQGNSA. V lost 2 bases, J lost 10 bases, and 7 bases stayed unmatched. The CDR3 loop is CASSLKGSGGPQYF. In DNA, the CDR3 is TGTGCCAGCAGCTTAAAAGGTAGCGGGGGTCCGCAGTATTTT.

The chain combines TRBV15 with TRBJ1-2; no firm D call. The germline V gene has CDR1 LNHNV and CDR2 YYDKDF (reference sequence). V was cut by 0 bases and J by 10 bases, with 12 bases left in between. This CDR3 spans 13 amino acids. CDR3 nucleotides: TGTGCCACCAGCAGAGATCTTACAGTCCACTACACCTTC. Protein: CATSRDLTVHYTF.

The chain uses TRBV6-5 and TRBJ1-1, with TRBD1 matching over 7 bases. J lost 0 bases, V lost 5 bases, and 6 bases had no gene match. Germline CDR1 reads MNHEY; CDR2 reads SVGAGI. The CDR3 runs 15 residues. The CDR3 bases are TGTGCCAGCAGTATGACGACAGGGTTGAACACTGAAGCTTTCTTT. Protein sequence: CASSMTTGLNTEAFF.

This chain links TRBV19 with TRBJ1-4; 9 bases align to TRBD1. This CDR3 has 14 residues. Germline CDR1 and CDR2: LNHDA and SQIVND (reference sequence). Trimming at V came to 6 bases and at J to 8 bases, leaving 7 bases not matched to a gene. The CDR3 loop is CASRQGAHSEKLFF. The CDR3 DNA follows: TGTGCCAGTAGACAGGGGGCCCATTCGGAAAAACTGTTTTTT. Combining the CDR3 with reference TRBV19 and TRBJ1-4 gives the whole variable domain DGGITQSPKYLFRKEGQNVTLSCEQNLNHDAMYWYRQDPGQGLRLIYYSQIVNDFQKGDIAEGYSVSREKKESFPLTVTSAQKNPTAFYLCASRQGAHSEKLFFGSGTQLSVL.

CDR3 DNA: TGTGCCAGCTCACCGCAACGGACAGTAGATGGCTACACCTTC. It yields the protein CASSPQRTVDGYTF. This chain links TRBV18 with TRBJ1-2, with a weak D call TRBD1 (6 bases). Between the trimmed V and J ends, which lost 3 bases and 6 bases, there was a span of 14 bases. CDR1 is KGHSH, CDR2 LQKENI, per germline. The CDR3 contains 14 residues.

The CDR3 DNA follows: TGTGCCTGGAGTGTAGGGGGGGACGGAAACACCATATATTTT. Amino acid sequence: CAWSVGGDGNTIYF. The chain employs TRBV30 and TRBJ1-3; D is perhaps TRBD1 (6 bases). The CDR3 is 14 residues long. Germline CDR1 is GTSNPN and CDR2 is SVGIG (reference sequence). Between the trimmed V and J ends, which lost 0 bases and 4 bases, there was a span of 10 bases.

The chain combines TRBV7-2 with TRBJ2-1; TRBD1 matches at 7 bases. The CDR3 contains 15 residues. Trimming at V came to 5 bases and at J to 1 base, leaving 5 bases not matched to a gene. CDR1 is SGHTA and CDR2 is FQGNSA in the germline V gene. The CDR3 region has the DNA TGTGCCAGCAGCCCTGCAGGGGGATCCTACAATGAGCAGTTCTTC. Residues: CASSPAGGSYNEQFF.

The chain combines TRBV3-1 (or the pseudogene TRBV3-2) with TRBJ2-3; 8 positions agree with TRBD2. This CDR3 spans 16 amino acids. CDR1 and CDR2 from the germline V gene are LGHDT and YNNKEL (reference sequence). J gave up 6 bases and V 4 bases, and 12 bases lay outside the gene matches. The CDR3 sequence is CASSPFAGGDWDTQYF. The CDR3 nucleotides are TGTGCCAGCAGCCCCTTCGCGGGGGGCGACTGGGATACGCAGTATTTT.

The genes are TRBV5-6 and TRBJ1-4; 7 nucleotides agree with TRBD1. Looked up from germline, CDR1 is SGHDT and CDR2 is YYEEEE. Germline trimming cut 3 bases from V and 0 bases from J; bases unmatched to any gene: 2. The CDR3 runs 15 residues. CDR3 in amino acids: CASSSGQATNEKLFF. CDR3 nucleotide sequence: TGTGCCAGCAGCTCCGGACAGGCAACTAATGAAAAACTGTTTTTT.

The rearrangement joins TRBV14 to TRBJ1-2; D might be TRBD1 (5 bases). V was trimmed by 0 bases and J by 4 bases, leaving 18 bases between them. Germline V gives CDR1 SGHDN, CDR2 FVKESK. The CDR3 loop spans 17 amino acids. The CDR3 sequence is CASSQDGGGWTRYGYTF. CDR3 DNA sequence: TGTGCCAGCAGCCAAGATGGGGGGGGATGGACCCGCTATGGCTACACCTTC.

J is TRBJ2-3 and V is TRBV5-1; no definite D call. V gave up 7 bases and J gave up 2 bases, with 5 bases separating them. The CDR3 has 11 residues. Germline V lookup: CDR1 SGHRS, CDR2 YFSETQ. This CDR3 reads CASGLTDTQYF. CDR3 nucleotide sequence: TGCGCCAGCGGCCTCACAGATACGCAGTATTTT. The variable domain in full, completed from reference TRBV5-1 and TRBJ2-3, reads KAGVTQTPRYLIKTRGQQVTLSCSPISGHRSVSWYQQTPGQGLQFLFEYFSETQRNKGNFPGRFSGRQFSNSRSEMNVSTLELGDSALYLCASGLTDTQYFGPGTRLTVL.

The rearrangement uses TRBV6-6 and TRBJ2-1; 7 bases are a match to TRBD2. The CDR3 is 12 amino acids. Germline loops: CDR1 MNHNY, CDR2 SVGAGI (reference sequence). The trim removed 11 bases at V and 2 bases at J, leaving 3 bases unmatched. CDR3 sequence reads: CASGGTYNEQFF. Written as DNA, the CDR3 is TGTGCCTCCGGGGGGACCTACAATGAGCAGTTCTTC.

The chain links TRBV6-5 to TRBJ2-2, with a possible D match to TRBD2 (5 bases). Germline V gives CDR1 MNHEY, CDR2 SVGAGI. V dropped 8 bases and J dropped 4 bases, with 17 bases sitting between them. The CDR3 is 15 amino acids. DNA of the CDR3: TGTGCCAGCTCCTCCGGCGGGTCCCCCACCGGGGAGCTGTTTTTT. Encoded protein: CASSSGGSPTGELFF.

This chain joins TRBV5-1 and TRBJ1-5, with D possibly matching TRBD1 (6 bases). The CDR3 has 15 amino acids. Germline V gene sequence: CDR1 SGHRS, CDR2 YFSETQ. Trimming took 0 bases from V and 4 from J, leaving 11 bases between them. The CDR3 sequence: CASSLEQGPNQPQHF. CDR3 sequence (DNA): TGCGCCAGCAGCTTGGAACAGGGTCCTAATCAGCCCCAGCATTTT.

The chain combines TRBV3-1 (or the pseudogene TRBV3-2) with TRBJ1-5, with a tentative D call TRBD1 (5 bases). V was pared by 2 bases and J by 0 bases, with 5 bases between. Germline V gene sequence: CDR1 LGHDT, CDR2 YNNKEL (reference sequence). The CDR3 has 14 amino acids. For the CDR3, the DNA is TGTGCCAGCAGCCAAACAGGTAGCAATCAGCCCCAGCATTTT. Encoded protein: CASSQTGSNQPQHF.

V gene TRBV5-1 combines with J gene TRBJ2-7; 13 positions match TRBD2. CDR3 length: 15 residues. The germline V gene has CDR1 SGHRS and CDR2 YFSETQ. V was clipped by 5 bases and J by 3 bases; unmatched bases: 5. The CDR3 here is CASSLWTSGGYEQYF. CDR3 DNA sequence: TGCGCCAGCAGTTTATGGACTAGCGGGGGCTACGAGCAGTACTTC.

The gene calls are TRBV18 and TRBJ2-3; D call uncertain. CDR1 is KGHSH, CDR2 LQKENI, per germline. This CDR3 contains 13 residues. V was pared by 0 bases and J by 2 bases, with 3 bases between. This chain's CDR3 is CASSPPHTDTQYF. The CDR3 DNA reads TGTGCCAGCTCACCACCCCACACAGATACGCAGTATTTT.

This clone was seen once. The V and J genes are TRBV19 and TRBJ2-2, with D maybe TRBD1 (6 bases). The CDR3 runs to 15 residues. V shed 0 bases and J shed 4 bases, with 9 bases lying between them. CDR1 and CDR2 from the germline V gene are LNHDA and SQIVND (reference sequence). In DNA form, the CDR3 reads TGTGCCAGTAGTATAGATCCCAGGGGCACCGGGGAGCTGTTTTTT. Translated: CASSIDPRGTGELFF.

The sample holds one count of this clone. The rearrangement links TRBV18 to TRBJ1-2; D might be TRBD1 (6 bases). V was trimmed by 3 bases and J by 4 bases, leaving 15 bases between them. Germline CDR1 is KGHSH and CDR2 is LQKENI. The CDR3 runs 15 residues. The CDR3 protein is CASSPGYREGYGYTF. CDR3 nucleotide sequence: TGTGCCAGCTCACCGGGTTACAGGGAAGGCTATGGCTACACCTTC.

Only one count was recorded for this clone. Other nucleotide sequences from this sample produce the same CDR3. Written as DNA, the CDR3 is TGTGCCAGCAGCCAAGGCGCTAGAGGTGGCTACACCTTC. Translated: CASSQGARGGYTF. The chain carries TRBV3-1 (or the pseudogene TRBV3-2) and TRBJ1-2; D gene uncertain. V was pared by 1 base and J by 7 bases, with 10 bases between. CDR1 and CDR2 from the germline V gene are LGHDT and YNNKEL (reference sequence). The CDR3 sequence is 13 residues long.

In DNA form, the CDR3 reads TGTGCCAGCTCACCACCCCAGAATTTTAATGAAAAACTGTTTTTT. It translates to CASSPPQNFNEKLFF. J is TRBJ1-4 and V is TRBV18; D remains ambiguous. Trimming shortened V by 0 bases and J by 4 bases, and 9 bases separated the two germline ends. Germline V gene data show CDR1 as KGHSH and CDR2 as LQKENI. The CDR3 extends over 15 amino acids.

The gene calls are TRBV28 and TRBJ1-2; 12 nucleotides agree with TRBD1. The CDR3 is made up of 17 amino acids. Germline V lookup: CDR1 MDHEN, CDR2 SYDVKM. V trimming: 4 bases; J trimming: 7 bases; junction bases outside the gene matches: 13. CDR3 nucleotides: TGTGCCAGCAGTTACCGGGACAGGGGGCTAATATCTGGTGGCTACACCTTC. It translates to CASSYRDRGLISGGYTF.

This clone was picked up one time. V is TRBV3-1 (or the pseudogene TRBV3-2) and J is TRBJ1-2, with D unclear. Trimming left V 4 bases short and J 6 bases short, with 18 bases between. This CDR3 has 15 residues. The V gene's germline CDR1 is LGHDT and CDR2 YNNKEL (reference sequence). CDR3 DNA sequence: TGTGCCAGCAGCCCGGGCCGGGGATTAGGGCATGGCTACACCTTC. The encoded protein is CASSPGRGLGHGYTF.

The chain recombines TRBV2 with TRBJ1-5; TRBD1 aligns across 9 bases. After removal of 8 bases from V and 6 bases from J, the junction contained 8 bases not matched to a gene. The CDR3 contains 14 residues. Germline V gene lookup returns CDR1 SNHLY and CDR2 FYNNEI. CDR3 sequence reads: CASRDRAPPQPQHF. Here the CDR3 DNA reads TGTGCCAGCCGGGACAGGGCTCCCCCTCAGCCCCAGCATTTT.

The J gene is TRBJ1-5, the V gene TRBV21-1; TRBD1, as called in the table, went unchecked against the DNA. TRBV21-1 is listed as a pseudogene. The CDR3 contains 12 residues. In DNA, the CDR3 is TGTGCCAGCTCGACACCCTATCAGCCCCAGCATTTT. It is translated as CASSTPYQPQHF.

The chain combines TRBV15 with TRBJ2-5; the D gene is possibly TRBD1 (6 bases). Trimming left V 1 base short and J 2 bases short, with 14 bases between. The CDR3 spans 16 residues. CDR1 and CDR2 (germline): LNHNV, YYDKDF (reference sequence). DNA of the CDR3: TGTGCCACCAGCAGAGTGGGGGCGCGTTGGCAAGAGACCCAGTACTTC. Translating it yields CATSRVGARWQETQYF.